One sample yielded the 15 T cell receptor beta chains listed below, sequenced in a study of blood T cells in healthy people across ages. With a J-beta primer mix and a sample-barcoded 5' primer, a second PCR ran roughly 7 to 11 cycles. From the 5' RACE reads, TCRdb called clonotypes with MiXCR, one entry per CDR3 protein. The sample contains fewer than 2,000,000 distinct CDR3 sequences, approximately 39% of which appear only once. The sequenced sample consisted of blood. The receptors stem from a human donor in good health.

This clonotype has only a few counts. The chain carries TRBV12-3 or TRBV12-4 and TRBJ2-7; TRBD1 is a possible D gene (5 bases). This CDR3 is 14 amino acids long. Trimming cost V 0 bases and J 7 bases, with 13 bases left between them. The CDR3 loop reads CASSLAQGANEQYF. The CDR3, as DNA: TGTGCCAGCAGTTTAGCGCAAGGGGCCAATGAGCAGTACTTC.

This chain connects TRBV9 to TRBJ2-5; 8 bases align to TRBD2. J gave up 2 bases and V 3 bases, and 3 bases lay outside the gene matches. This CDR3 region has 14 residues. Germline-derived CDR1 and CDR2 are SGDLS and YYNGEE. This chain's CDR3 is CASSGSGVQETQYF. DNA for the CDR3: TGTGCCAGCAGCGGTAGCGGGGTACAAGAGACCCAGTACTTC.

In this sample, this clonotype turned up a few times. V is TRBV20-1 and J is TRBJ2-1; D call uncertain. The CDR3 extends over 17 amino acids. Trimming pared 2 bases from V and 8 bases from J, leaving 25 bases between. The V gene's germline CDR1 is DFQATT and CDR2 SNEGSKA (reference sequence). The CDR3: CSARSIRSRAPVDEQFF. The CDR3 nucleotides are TGCAGTGCTAGAAGTATAAGGTCCCGAGCGCCGGTCGATGAGCAGTTCTTC.

For this clonotype: The junction departs from the called germline gene at one end, perhaps through a read error. The chain links TRBV12-5 to TRBJ2-3; D gene ambiguous. Germline loops: CDR1 LGHNT, CDR2 FRNRAP. The CDR3 consists of 12 residues. The CDR3 DNA follows: TGTGCTAGTGGCTCTGATTCAGATATGCAGTATTTT. Translated, it gives CASGSDSDMQYF.

This chain uses TRBV6-6 with TRBJ2-1; TRBD1 is a possible D gene (6 bases). The germline V gene encodes CDR1 MNHNY and CDR2 SVGAGI (reference sequence). V was clipped by 7 bases and J by 5 bases, with 12 bases between them. The CDR3 is made up of 13 amino acids. CDR3 region: CASTRTGNNEQFF. For the CDR3, the DNA is TGTGCCAGCACGCGCACAGGGAACAATGAGCAGTTCTTC.

This clonotype was seen only a few times. V and J are TRBV7-2 and TRBJ2-7, with D perhaps TRBD2 (5 bases). The V and J ends lost 1 base and 3 bases respectively, with 13 bases between them. Germline CDR1 reads SGHTA; CDR2 reads FQGNSA. This CDR3 spans 15 amino acids. The CDR3 region is CASSLGFGMDYEQYF. In nucleotides, the CDR3 is TGTGCCAGCAGCTTAGGCTTCGGGATGGACTACGAGCAGTACTTC. The variable domain in full, with the rest retrieved from reference TRBV7-2 and TRBJ2-7, is GAGVSQSPSNKVTEKGKDVELRCDPISGHTALYWYRQSLGQGLEFLIYFQGNSAPDKSGLPSDRFSAERTGGSVSTLTIQRTQQEDSAVYLCASSLGFGMDYEQYFGPGTRLTVT.

The chain is built from TRBV5-1 and TRBJ1-1; TRBD1 matches at 9 bases. Trimming cost V 0 bases and J 8 bases; bases outside gene matches: 8. The CDR3 spans 15 residues. Looked up from germline, CDR1 is SGHRS and CDR2 is YFSETQ. CDR3 loop: CASSLERTGVGEAFF. DNA for the CDR3: TGCGCCAGCAGCTTGGAAAGGACAGGGGTTGGGGAAGCTTTCTTT.

The genes are TRBV27 and TRBJ2-1, with 11 bases fitting TRBD2. The germline V gene has CDR1 MNHEY and CDR2 SMNVEV (reference sequence). This CDR3 has 16 amino acids. V lost 2 bases, J lost 2 bases, and 2 bases stayed unmatched. The CDR3 spells CASSLTSGGTYNEQFF. The CDR3 bases are TGTGCCAGCAGTTTAACTAGCGGGGGAACCTACAATGAGCAGTTCTTC.

This clonotype was counted only a few times. The chain recombines TRBV7-2 with TRBJ1-2, with a possible D match to TRBD1 (5 bases). The ends were cut back, 3 bases at V and 4 bases at J, with 15 bases in the middle. The CDR3 consists of 15 residues. Germline CDR1 SGHTA, CDR2 FQGNSA. This CDR3 reads CASSFGARAGYGYTF. The DNA for the CDR3 is TGTGCCAGCAGCTTCGGGGCCCGGGCGGGCTATGGCTACACCTTC. Full variable domain (rest looked up from reference TRBV7-2 and TRBJ1-2): GAGVSQSPSNKVTEKGKDVELRCDPISGHTALYWYRQSLGQGLEFLIYFQGNSAPDKSGLPSDRFSAERTGGSVSTLTIQRTQQEDSAVYLCASSFGARAGYGYTFGSGTRLTVV.

In regard to this clonotype: Sequence at one end of the junction differs from germline and may be a read error. The V gene is TRBV6-6, the J gene TRBJ2-1; D is undetermined. CDR1 is MNHNY, CDR2 SVGAGI, per germline (reference sequence). The CDR3 spans 15 residues. The CDR3 sequence is CASSYQESSYNGQFF. Here the CDR3 DNA reads TGTGCCAGCAGTTATCAGGAGAGCTCCTACAATGGGCAGTTCTTC.

There are many counts of this clonotype. The chain couples TRBV20-1 to TRBJ2-5; D perhaps matches TRBD2 (6 bases). Trimming removed 5 bases from V and 5 bases from J, with 12 bases in between. Germline V lookup: CDR1 DFQATT, CDR2 SNEGSKA (reference sequence). This CDR3 region has 12 residues. The CDR3 is CSARDFQETQYF. CDR3 DNA sequence: TGCAGTGCTCGGGACTTCCAGGAGACCCAGTACTTC.

The chain links TRBV2 to TRBJ2-7, with D perhaps matching TRBD1 (5 bases). In germline, CDR1 is SNHLY, CDR2 FYNNEI. The CDR3 covers 13 residues. V gave up 11 bases and J gave up 0 bases, with 14 bases separating them. The CDR3 DNA follows: TGTGCCTTCAGAGGAGACAGCTCCTACGAGCAGTACTTC. This encodes CAFRGDSSYEQYF.

This clonotype was detected a few times. V gene TRBV28 combines with J gene TRBJ2-7; D could derive from TRBD1 or TRBD2 (5 bases each). The germline V gene encodes CDR1 MDHEN and CDR2 SYDVKM. V was cut by 6 bases and J by 4 bases, with 19 bases left in between. This CDR3 region has 15 residues. The CDR3 region has the DNA TGTGCCAGCAGACACAGGACGGGAATAGGGTACGAGCAGTACTTC. Protein product: CASRHRTGIGYEQYF.

The genes are TRBV12-3 or TRBV12-4 and TRBJ2-2; D not certain. V lost 8 bases to trimming and J lost 2 bases, with 9 bases between them. The CDR3 is made up of 13 amino acids. The CDR3: CASGQLNTGELFF. The CDR3 coding sequence is TGTGCCAGCGGTCAACTAAACACCGGGGAGCTGTTTTTT.

J is TRBJ2-5 and V is TRBV10-3; TRBD2 matches 7 bases. V gave up 4 bases and J gave up 5 bases; unmatched junction bases: 4. The CDR3 contains 13 residues. CDR1 and CDR2 (germline): ENHRY, SYGVKD. The CDR3 DNA sequence: TGTGCCATCAGTGCCTTCGGGGGGGAGACCCAGTACTTC. It codes for CAISAFGGETQYF.